The clone carrying this TCR beta chain was seen ten or more times. This entry comes from a study of molecular identifiers for immune sequencing clone quantification. TCR libraries were built in bulk with a published protocol and specific TCR primers. TCRdb called the PCR reads again in MiXCR, with one record for every CDR3 protein. This sample has 550,000 to 750,000 distinct CDR3 sequences; less than 20% occur once, and the top ten carry roughly 0.9%. Sorted naive CD8 T cells were those defined as CD8+CD4-CCR7+CD45RA+. CDR1 DFQATT and CDR2 SNEGSKA come from the germline V gene (reference sequence). J gave up 0 bases and V 6 bases, and 6 bases lay outside the gene matches. The CDR3 length is 16 residues.

This sequence originates from a human donor in good health. Some libraries in this study had Jurkat cell RNA spiked in. The sample taken for sequencing was naive CD8+ T cells from blood, with Jurkat cell RNA spiked in. Documented subset: FACS-sorted CD8+CD4-CCR7+CD45RA+ naive T cells. The chain combines TRBV20-1 with TRBJ1-5; TRBD1 matches 12 bases. CDR3 region: CSAWGQGAYSNQPQHF. The CDR3 DNA reads TGCAGTGCCTGGGGACAGGGGGCTTATAGCAATCAGCCCCAGCATTTT.